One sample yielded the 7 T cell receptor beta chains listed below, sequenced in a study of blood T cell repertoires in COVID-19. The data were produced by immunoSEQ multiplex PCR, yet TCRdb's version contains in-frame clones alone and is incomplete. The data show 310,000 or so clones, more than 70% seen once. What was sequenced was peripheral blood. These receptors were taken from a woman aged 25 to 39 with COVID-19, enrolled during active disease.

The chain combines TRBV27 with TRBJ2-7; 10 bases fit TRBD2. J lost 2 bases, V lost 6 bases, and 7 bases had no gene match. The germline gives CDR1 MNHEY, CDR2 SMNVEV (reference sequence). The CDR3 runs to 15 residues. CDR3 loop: CASRTTSGAAYEQYF. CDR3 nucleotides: TGTGCCAGCAGGACAACTAGCGGGGCCGCCTACGAGCAGTACTTC.

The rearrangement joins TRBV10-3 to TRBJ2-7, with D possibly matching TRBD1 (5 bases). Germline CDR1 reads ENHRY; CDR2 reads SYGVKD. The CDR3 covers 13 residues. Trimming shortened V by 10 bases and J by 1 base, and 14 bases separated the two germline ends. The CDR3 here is CATIETESYEQYF. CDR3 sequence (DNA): TGTGCCACAATAGAGACAGAATCCTACGAGCAGTACTTC.

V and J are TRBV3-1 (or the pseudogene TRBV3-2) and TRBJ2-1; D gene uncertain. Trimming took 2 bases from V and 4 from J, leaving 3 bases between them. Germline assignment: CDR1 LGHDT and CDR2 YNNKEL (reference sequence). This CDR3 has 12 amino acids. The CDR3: CASSQPYNEQFF. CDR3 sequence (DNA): TGTGCCAGCAGCCAACCTTACAATGAGCAGTTCTTC.

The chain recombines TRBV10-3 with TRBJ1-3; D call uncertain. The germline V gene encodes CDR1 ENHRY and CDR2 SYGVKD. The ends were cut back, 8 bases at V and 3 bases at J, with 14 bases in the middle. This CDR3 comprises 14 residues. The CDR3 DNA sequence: TGTGCCATCCTCGAGAGGGAGATTGGAAACACCATATATTTT. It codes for CAILEREIGNTIYF.

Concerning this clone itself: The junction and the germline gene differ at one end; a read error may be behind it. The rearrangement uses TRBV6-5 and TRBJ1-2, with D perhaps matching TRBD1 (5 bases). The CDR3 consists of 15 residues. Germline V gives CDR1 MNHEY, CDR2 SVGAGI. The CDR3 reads CAGRPLGEGAYGYTF. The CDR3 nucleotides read TGTGCCGGCAGACCCTTAGGGGAGGGAGCCTATGGCTACACCTTC.

The CDR3 nucleotides read TGTGCCACCAGGGGCACAGGGGATGGCTACACCTTC. Residues: CATRGTGDGYTF. The rearrangement uses TRBV24-1 and TRBJ1-2, with TRBD1 matching 7 bases. Per the germline V gene, CDR1 is KGHDR and CDR2 is SFDVKD. Unmatched junction bases numbered 4, after V lost 7 bases and J lost 6 bases. There are 12 residues in the CDR3.

CDR3 amino acids: CASSLGPGEGANTIYF. CDR3 DNA: TGCGCCAGCAGCTTGGGGCCGGGAGAGGGGGCAAACACCATATATTTT. The V call is TRBV5-1, the J call TRBJ1-3; 7 nucleotides match TRBD1. The CDR3 runs to 16 residues. The V segment lost 0 bases and the J segment 6 bases; nucleotides outside the gene matches: 9. The germline V gene encodes CDR1 SGHRS and CDR2 YFSETQ.